The rows below give T cell receptor beta chains drawn from one sample of a study of blood T cells in healthy people across ages. TCRdb re-derived calls from the 5' RACE reads in MiXCR, one entry per CDR3 protein. The data hold 1,300,000 or so distinct CDR3 sequences, with around 55% observed a single time. What was sequenced was blood. The receptors were gathered from a man aged 18 to 35 in good health. CDR3s include the opening cysteine and the closing phenylalanine or tryptophan. Fields, in order: J gene, V gene, clone size, D gene, CDR3 protein, CDR3 DNA. The D gene is left open where the match is weak. Rows give clone size only sometimes, using once, few, many, or a class for an expanded clone.

J gene: TRBJ2-5
V gene: TRBV2
clone size: once
D gene: -
CDR3 protein: CASNLGGGSETQYF
CDR3 DNA: TGTGCCAGCAACTTAGGAGGGGGGTCAGAGACCCAGTACTTC

J gene: TRBJ1-6
V gene: TRBV7-9
clone size: -
D gene: TRBD1
CDR3 protein: CASSLGGADRGTSPLHF
CDR3 DNA: TGTGCCAGCAGCTTAGGAGGTGCTGACAGGGGGACTTCACCCCTCCACTTT

J gene: TRBJ2-5
V gene: TRBV20-1
clone size: -
D gene: -
CDR3 protein: CSASRGDKETQYF
CDR3 DNA: TGCAGTGCTAGCAGGGGCGACAAAGAGACCCAGTACTTC

J gene: TRBJ1-2
V gene: TRBV28
clone size: -
D gene: -
CDR3 protein: CASSFGEEGYTF
CDR3 DNA: TGTGCCAGCAGTTTCGGGGAGGAGGGCTACACCTTC

J gene: TRBJ1-5
V gene: TRBV28
clone size: -
D gene: -
CDR3 protein: CASSSHRDSNQPQHF
CDR3 DNA: TGTGCCAGCAGTTCCCACAGGGATAGCAATCAGCCCCAGCATTTT

J gene: TRBJ2-7
V gene: TRBV6-5
clone size: -
D gene: -
CDR3 protein: CASSRGNTHYEQYF
CDR3 DNA: TGTGCCAGCAGCCGGGGGAACACCCATTACGAGCAGTACTTC

J gene: TRBJ1-1
V gene: TRBV3-1
clone size: -
D gene: -
CDR3 protein: CASSQRATANTEAFF
CDR3 DNA: TGTGCCAGCAGCCAACGGGCCACCGCGAACACTGAAGCTTTCTTT

J gene: TRBJ2-7
V gene: TRBV20-1
clone size: -
D gene: TRBD1
CDR3 protein: CSAIGFGTGGSYEQYF
CDR3 DNA: TGCAGTGCTATTGGTTTTGGGACAGGGGGTTCCTACGAGCAGTACTTC

J gene: TRBJ2-7
V gene: TRBV6-5
clone size: -
D gene: -
CDR3 protein: CASSDLEWGFSYEQYF
CDR3 DNA: TGTGCCAGCAGCGATTTGGAGTGGGGGTTCTCCTACGAGCAGTACTTC

J gene: TRBJ1-1
V gene: TRBV29-1
clone size: many
D gene: -
CDR3 protein: CSVVGTEAFF
CDR3 DNA: TGCAGTGTTGTCGGCACTGAAGCTTTCTTT

J gene: TRBJ1-4
V gene: TRBV28
clone size: few
D gene: -
CDR3 protein: CASSYRTEKLFF
CDR3 DNA: TGTGCCAGCTCCTACAGGACTGAAAAACTGTTTTTT

J gene: TRBJ2-1
V gene: TRBV6-6
clone size: few
D gene: TRBD2
CDR3 protein: CASSYPRLAANEQFF
CDR3 DNA: TGTGCCAGCAGTTACCCCCGACTAGCGGCCAATGAGCAGTTCTTC

J gene: TRBJ2-1
V gene: TRBV6-6
clone size: few
D gene: -
CDR3 protein: CASSYEVGPHEQFF
CDR3 DNA: TGTGCCAGCAGTTACGAAGTAGGCCCCCATGAGCAGTTCTTC

J gene: TRBJ2-1
V gene: TRBV24-1
clone size: -
D gene: -
CDR3 protein: CATSVSGYGADEQFF
CDR3 DNA: TGTGCCACCAGTGTAAGTGGTTATGGTGCGGATGAGCAGTTCTTC

J gene: TRBJ2-7
V gene: TRBV20-1
clone size: -
D gene: TRBD1
CDR3 protein: CSAQGQGTSYEQYF
CDR3 DNA: TGCAGTGCTCAAGGACAGGGAACGAGCTACGAGCAGTACTTC

J gene: TRBJ2-5
V gene: TRBV20-1
clone size: once
D gene: TRBD2
CDR3 protein: CSARDRSSGRQTQYF
CDR3 DNA: TGCAGTGCTAGAGATCGAAGTAGCGGGAGGCAGACCCAGTACTTC

J gene: TRBJ2-5
V gene: TRBV2
clone size: -
D gene: -
CDR3 protein: CANSATGWETQYF
CDR3 DNA: TGTGCCAACAGTGCGACGGGCTGGGAGACCCAGTACTTC

J gene: TRBJ1-2
V gene: TRBV7-2
clone size: few
D gene: TRBD1
CDR3 protein: CASSLGQGARGYTF
CDR3 DNA: TGTGCCAGCAGCTTGGGACAGGGGGCACGTGGCTACACCTTC

J gene: TRBJ1-2
V gene: TRBV25-1
clone size: few
D gene: -
CDR3 protein: CASSDPGRNYGYTF
CDR3 DNA: TGTGCCAGCAGTGATCCAGGTAGAAACTATGGCTACACCTTC

J gene: TRBJ2-3
V gene: TRBV20-1
clone size: -
D gene: -
CDR3 protein: CSATWSSDTQYF
CDR3 DNA: TGCAGTGCCACCTGGTCCTCAGATACGCAGTATTTT

J gene: TRBJ1-1
V gene: TRBV7-9
clone size: -
D gene: -
CDR3 protein: CASSPADRVNTEAFF
CDR3 DNA: TGTGCCAGCAGCCCGGCGGACAGAGTGAACACTGAAGCTTTCTTT

J gene: TRBJ1-2
V gene: TRBV27
clone size: -
D gene: TRBD1
CDR3 protein: CASSLSARNDRAYGYTF
CDR3 DNA: TGTGCCAGCAGTTTGTCCGCTCGAAATGACAGGGCCTATGGCTACACCTTC

J gene: TRBJ2-7
V gene: TRBV29-1
clone size: -
D gene: -
CDR3 protein: CSVGDRRYEQYF
CDR3 DNA: TGCAGCGTTGGAGACAGGAGGTACGAGCAGTACTTC

J gene: TRBJ2-3
V gene: TRBV11-2
clone size: few
D gene: TRBD2
CDR3 protein: CASSNPRTSGYTDTQYF
CDR3 DNA: TGTGCCAGCAGCAACCCTCGGACTAGCGGATACACAGATACGCAGTATTTT

J gene: TRBJ2-1
V gene: TRBV7-2
clone size: -
D gene: -
CDR3 protein: CASSEGWGEQFF
CDR3 DNA: TGTGCCAGCAGCGAAGGGTGGGGTGAGCAGTTCTTC

J gene: TRBJ1-1
V gene: TRBV4-3
clone size: -
D gene: -
CDR3 protein: CASSQGVRGGGTEAFF
CDR3 DNA: TGCGCCAGCAGCCAAGGGGTCAGGGGAGGCGGAACTGAAGCTTTCTTT

J gene: TRBJ2-3
V gene: TRBV6-2/TRBV6-3
clone size: -
D gene: TRBD1
CDR3 protein: CASSYRQGWDTQYF
CDR3 DNA: TGTGCCAGCAGTTATCGACAGGGATGGGATACGCAGTATTTT

J gene: TRBJ2-5
V gene: TRBV5-1
clone size: -
D gene: -
CDR3 protein: CASSADIGSYGQYF
CDR3 DNA: TGCGCCAGCAGCGCTGACATCGGTTCCTACGGGCAGTACTTC

J gene: TRBJ2-7
V gene: TRBV6-1
clone size: few
D gene: TRBD2
CDR3 protein: CASSEFSGYEQYF
CDR3 DNA: TGTGCCAGCAGTGAATTTAGCGGGTACGAGCAGTACTTC

J gene: TRBJ2-2
V gene: TRBV5-1
clone size: -
D gene: -
CDR3 protein: CASSPRGVANTGELFF
CDR3 DNA: TGCGCCAGCAGCCCCCGCGGGGTCGCGAACACCGGGGAGCTGTTTTTT

J gene: TRBJ2-5
V gene: TRBV10-3
clone size: many
D gene: TRBD1
CDR3 protein: CAISPGGQETQYF
CDR3 DNA: TGTGCCATCAGTCCAGGGGGCCAAGAGACCCAGTACTTC

J gene: TRBJ1-1
V gene: TRBV27
clone size: -
D gene: -
CDR3 protein: CASMFLSIGRDTEAFF
CDR3 DNA: TGTGCCAGCATGTTTTTAAGCATCGGGAGGGACACTGAAGCTTTCTTT

J gene: TRBJ2-7
V gene: TRBV7-9
clone size: few
D gene: -
CDR3 protein: CASSFGTPSSSYEQYF
CDR3 DNA: TGTGCCAGCAGCTTTGGGACCCCTAGCAGCTCCTACGAGCAGTACTTC

J gene: TRBJ2-7
V gene: TRBV9
clone size: -
D gene: TRBD2
CDR3 protein: CASSVGDSGGASYNEQYF
CDR3 DNA: TGTGCCAGCAGCGTAGGGGATAGCGGGGGGGCCTCCTACAATGAGCAGTACTTC

J gene: TRBJ2-1
V gene: TRBV4-1
clone size: -
D gene: -
CDR3 protein: CASSQDQVSGDEQFF
CDR3 DNA: TGCGCCAGCAGCCAAGATCAGGTTAGCGGCGATGAGCAGTTCTTC

J gene: TRBJ2-1
V gene: TRBV4-3
clone size: -
D gene: -
CDR3 protein: CASSQDSRGLYNEQFF
CDR3 DNA: TGCGCCAGCAGCCAAGATTCCAGGGGACTCTACAATGAGCAGTTCTTC

J gene: TRBJ1-5
V gene: TRBV9
clone size: -
D gene: -
CDR3 protein: CASSVGDAYSDNQPQHF
CDR3 DNA: TGTGCCAGCAGCGTAGGGGACGCATATTCAGACAATCAGCCCCAGCATTTT

J gene: TRBJ1-5
V gene: TRBV7-2
clone size: -
D gene: -
CDR3 protein: CASSSTPYQPQHF
CDR3 DNA: TGTGCCAGCAGCTCAACACCTTATCAGCCCCAGCATTTT

J gene: TRBJ1-2
V gene: TRBV27
clone size: few
D gene: -
CDR3 protein: CASSSYRANYGYTF
CDR3 DNA: TGTGCCAGCAGTTCCTACCGAGCTAACTATGGCTACACCTTC

J gene: TRBJ2-1
V gene: TRBV7-2
clone size: -
D gene: TRBD2
CDR3 protein: CAFPTSGKNEQFF
CDR3 DNA: TGTGCCTTCCCGACTAGCGGGAAAAATGAGCAGTTCTTC

J gene: TRBJ1-2
V gene: TRBV10-3
clone size: -
D gene: TRBD1
CDR3 protein: CAISETRTGGASWQGYTF
CDR3 DNA: TGTGCCATCAGTGAGACCCGGACAGGGGGCGCGAGTTGGCAGGGCTACACCTTC

J gene: TRBJ2-4
V gene: TRBV5-1
clone size: -
D gene: -
CDR3 protein: CASSSGTLDLPQYF
CDR3 DNA: TGCGCCAGCAGCTCTGGGACGCTGGACTTGCCGCAGTACTTC

J gene: TRBJ2-1
V gene: TRBV4-2
clone size: -
D gene: TRBD2
CDR3 protein: CASSLSGTSGSYNEQFF
CDR3 DNA: TGTGCCAGCAGCCTAAGCGGGACTAGCGGATCCTACAATGAGCAGTTCTTC

J gene: TRBJ2-7
V gene: TRBV7-2
clone size: -
D gene: TRBD2
CDR3 protein: CASSLASGNSYEQYF
CDR3 DNA: TGTGCCAGCAGCTTAGCTAGCGGGAACTCCTACGAGCAGTACTTC